This TCR beta chain was found in a study of blood T cell repertoires in COVID-19. There are 13 residues in the CDR3. The V and J ends lost 2 bases and 6 bases respectively, with 10 bases between them. Under the authors' procedure: Amplified reference gene primers provided the basis for estimating nucleated cell counts. Profiling relied on immunoSEQ multiplex PCR, and the TCRdb table lists in-frame clones only, not all of them. V and J calls and clone size are given by that table; D and trimming were obtained from the DNA. The table has a few hundred thousand clones, roughly 87% seen once; the top ten hold about 2.7%.

The TCR was taken from a woman aged 25 to 45 who had recovered from COVID-19. Sequencing was done on a sample of PBMCs or T cells enriched from blood (not recorded which). The rearrangement uses TRBV12-3 or TRBV12-4 and TRBJ1-1; no clear D gene. In DNA form, the CDR3 reads TGTGCCAGCAGTTTACAGTTGCAGTCTGAAGCTTTCTTT. Its translation is CASSLQLQSEAFF.